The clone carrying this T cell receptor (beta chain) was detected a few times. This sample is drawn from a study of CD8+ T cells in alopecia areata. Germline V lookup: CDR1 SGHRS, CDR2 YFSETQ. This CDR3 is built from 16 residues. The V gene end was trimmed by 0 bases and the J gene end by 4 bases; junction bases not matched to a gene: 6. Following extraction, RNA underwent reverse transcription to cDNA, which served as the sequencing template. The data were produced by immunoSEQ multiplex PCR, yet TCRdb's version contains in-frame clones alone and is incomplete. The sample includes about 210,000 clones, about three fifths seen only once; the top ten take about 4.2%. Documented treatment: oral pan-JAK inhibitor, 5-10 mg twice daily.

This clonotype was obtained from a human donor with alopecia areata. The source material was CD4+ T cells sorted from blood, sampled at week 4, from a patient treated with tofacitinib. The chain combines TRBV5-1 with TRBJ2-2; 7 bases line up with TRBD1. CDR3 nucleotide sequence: TGCGCCAGCAGCTTGGAAGGGGGCTCGGGCACCGGGGAGCTGTTTTTT. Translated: CASSLEGGSGTGELFF.